These 15 T cell receptor beta chains were all obtained from the same sample, sequenced in a study of blood T cells in healthy people across ages. Through a sample-barcoded 5' primer and a J-beta primer mix, a second PCR was run for about 6 to 11 cycles. TCRdb used MiXCR to reprocess the 5' RACE reads, holding one entry per CDR3 protein. The sample includes about 1,800,000 distinct CDR3 sequences, roughly 28% seen only once; the top ten take about 8%. The sample taken for sequencing was blood. These receptors were obtained from a young woman in good health.

Worth noting for this clonotype: This may be a read error, as it is one base from a much larger clone. V and J are TRBV29-1 and TRBJ2-7; 7 nucleotides agree with TRBD1. Germline V gives CDR1 SQVTM, CDR2 ANQGSEA. The CDR3 extends over 12 amino acids. The J segment lost 7 bases and the V segment lost 4 bases, leaving 7 bases of the junction unmatched. The CDR3 spells CSVGRQGWEQYF. As DNA, the CDR3 is TGCAGCGTTGGGCGACAGGGATGGGAGCAGTACTTC.

This clonotype was recorded many times. J is TRBJ1-2 and V is TRBV12-5; D is ambiguous. The CDR3 sequence is 11 residues long. Trimming took off 1 base at V and 8 bases at J, with 5 bases between the two ends. Germline loops: CDR1 LGHNT, CDR2 FRNRAP. The DNA for the CDR3 is TGTGCTAGTGGTTTGGGAAGCGGCTACACCTTC. Protein sequence: CASGLGSGYTF.

Comments on this clonotype: A much larger clone lies a single base off, so this may be a read error. The chain links TRBV20-1 to TRBJ2-1; D is undetermined. The length of the CDR3 is 16 residues. With 3 bases removed from V and 7 bases from J, the gap between germline ends came to 22 bases. Germline lookup yields CDR1 DFQATT and CDR2 SNEGSKA (reference sequence). The CDR3 DNA follows: TGCAGTGCTAGTCCCCCCTTTTGGGGTAGCCCTAATGAGCAGTTCTTC. Its translation is CSASPPFWGSPNEQFF.

The V and J genes are TRBV15 and TRBJ1-2; 8 positions agree with TRBD1. Germline values: CDR1 LNHNV, CDR2 YYDKDF (reference sequence). V shed 0 bases and J 8 bases; nucleotides not matched to a gene: 5. This CDR3 has 14 residues. The CDR3 spells CATSRDSPGGGYTF. The CDR3 bases are TGTGCCACCAGCAGAGATAGTCCAGGGGGCGGCTACACCTTC.

V and J are TRBV9 and TRBJ2-5, with 11 bases lining up with TRBD1. The length of the CDR3 is 17 residues. The trim removed 2 bases at V and 5 bases at J, leaving 11 bases unmatched. Germline CDR1 is SGDLS and CDR2 is YYNGEE. CDR3 coding DNA: TGTGCCAGCAGCGTTTCCCCCGGACAGGGGGCCCGTGAGACCCAGTACTTC. As protein: CASSVSPGQGARETQYF.

This clonotype was detected many times. J is TRBJ2-7 and V is TRBV7-2; D is tentatively TRBD1 or TRBD2 (6 bases each). The CDR3 covers 14 residues. Germline values: CDR1 SGHTA, CDR2 FQGNSA. The V gene lost 5 bases and the J gene lost 7 bases, with 18 bases spanning the gap. The CDR3 sequence: CASSPSPGAQEQYF. The DNA of the CDR3 is TGTGCCAGCAGCCCTAGTCCGGGGGCGCAAGAGCAGTACTTC. The variable domain in full, completed from reference TRBV7-2 and TRBJ2-7, reads GAGVSQSPSNKVTEKGKDVELRCDPISGHTALYWYRQSLGQGLEFLIYFQGNSAPDKSGLPSDRFSAERTGGSVSTLTIQRTQQEDSAVYLCASSPSPGAQEQYFGPGTRLTVT.

This clonotype has a handful of counts. A much bigger clone sits one base away, suggesting this may be a read error. J is TRBJ2-7 and V is TRBV4-1; 8 bases line up with TRBD1. The CDR3 extends over 15 amino acids. The germline V gene encodes CDR1 MGHRA and CDR2 YSYEKL. The CDR3 sequence: CANSQGQGASYEQYF. The CDR3 DNA sequence: TGCGCCAACAGCCAAGGACAGGGCGCCTCCTACGAGCAGTACTTC.

This clonotype has at least ten counts. This rearrangement joins TRBV10-3 to TRBJ2-5; D is unresolved. The CDR3 length is 12 residues. Trimming stripped 4 bases from V and 5 bases from J, with 8 bases between. Germline V gene lookup returns CDR1 ENHRY and CDR2 SYGVKD. The CDR3 sequence is CAISAGPETQYF. In nucleotides, the CDR3 is TGTGCCATCAGTGCGGGTCCGGAGACCCAGTACTTC.

This sequence joins TRBV15 and TRBJ1-1; a weak D match, TRBD1 (5 bases). Germline assignment: CDR1 LNHNV and CDR2 YYDKDF (reference sequence). Trimming left V 0 bases short and J 7 bases short, with 12 bases between. The CDR3 length is 14 residues. CDR3 protein: CATSRDQGGNEAFF. CDR3 DNA: TGTGCCACCAGCAGAGACCAGGGTGGGAATGAAGCTTTCTTT.

The chain joins TRBV27 to TRBJ2-2, with TRBD2 identical over 7 bases. V dropped 7 bases and J dropped 0; count of bases not matched to a gene: 17. Germline lookup yields CDR1 MNHEY and CDR2 SMNVEV (reference sequence). This CDR3 is built from 19 residues. DNA for the CDR3: TGTGCCAGCATAAGTTCCGGGACGGGAGGAGGCTCGAACACCGGGGAGCTGTTTTTT. Residues: CASISSGTGGGSNTGELFF.

The gene calls are TRBV19 and TRBJ1-4; TRBD1 matches at 7 bases. CDR1 and CDR2 (germline): LNHDA, SQIVND (reference sequence). This CDR3 has 15 residues. V was pared by 6 bases and J by 3 bases, with 7 bases of the junction left unmatched. CDR3 DNA: TGTGCCAGTAGCCTTACAGGGGCGGCTAATGAAAAACTGTTTTTT. It codes for CASSLTGAANEKLFF.

This clonotype came up many times. The chain has TRBV30 and TRBJ1-5, with a possible D match to TRBD1 (5 bases). CDR1 and CDR2 (germline): GTSNPN, SVGIG (reference sequence). V was shortened by 0 bases and J by 5 bases, with 8 bases between the two germline ends. This CDR3 is 13 amino acids long. CDR3 amino acids: CAWSVRGDQPQHF. The CDR3 DNA sequence: TGTGCCTGGAGTGTACGGGGCGATCAGCCCCAGCATTTT.

This clonotype was found many times. Here the CDR3 reads CASSEFAGGPPDTQYF. DNA of the CDR3: TGCGCCAGCAGTGAATTCGCGGGAGGGCCACCAGATACGCAGTATTTT. This chain joins TRBV10-2 and TRBJ2-3; TRBD2 matches 9 bases. With V trimmed by 3 bases and J by 4 bases, 8 bases remained unmatched. There are 16 residues in the CDR3. CDR1 WSHSY and CDR2 SAAADI come from the germline V gene.

This clonotype was seen many times. The V call is TRBV20-1, the J call TRBJ2-5; D gene unclear. Trimming left V 6 bases short and J 2 bases short, with 13 bases between. The CDR3 is 13 residues long. Germline CDR1 and CDR2: DFQATT and SNEGSKA (reference sequence). The CDR3 reads CSANLGIQETQYF. CDR3 in DNA: TGCAGTGCAAATCTTGGCATACAAGAGACCCAGTACTTC.

This chain links TRBV28 with TRBJ2-7; the D call may be TRBD1 or TRBD2 (5 bases each). V lost 7 bases, J lost 8 bases, and 15 bases lay in between. This CDR3 comprises 12 residues. CDR1 and CDR2 from the germline V gene are MDHEN and SYDVKM. The chain's CDR3 is CASNGPGRKQYF. DNA for the CDR3: TGTGCCAGCAACGGTCCAGGGAGAAAGCAGTACTTC.